Here is one T cell receptor beta chain with its context. Using immunoSEQ multiplex PCR, the repertoire was profiled, and TCRdb retains in-frame clones only, with some absent. This sample has under 550,000 clones, with 88% found just once. The entry originates in a study of Ad26.COV2.S vaccination and SARS-CoV-2 variants. The treatment is: roughly 20 received Ad26.COV2.S at low or high dose, single or two shots; 5 received placebo; per-sample allocation not given. Each sample was drawn 63 days after the first injection (of vaccine or placebo). The ends were cut back, 5 bases at V and 1 base at J, with 5 bases in the middle. From germline, CDR1 is SGHAT and CDR2 FQNNGV. The CDR3 has 12 residues.

The specimen comprised peripheral blood, sampled in a trial of Ad26.COV2.S vaccine versus placebo. The TCR sequence derives from a person aged 18-60 years who received the Ad26.COV2.S COVID-19 vaccine or a placebo. The gene calls are TRBV11-2 and TRBJ1-1, with D uncertain. In DNA, the CDR3 is TGTGCCAGCAGCGATACGAACACTGAAGCTTTCTTT. Translation gives CASSDTNTEAFF.